This is a list of T cell receptor beta chains from one sample in a study of CD8 T cells in Susac syndrome. TCRdb recomputed calls from the immunoSEQ multiplex PCR reads with MiXCR, one row per CDR3 protein. The sample lists about 150,000 distinct CDR3 sequences, 95% to 96% occurring once. The sequenced sample was CD8+ T cells from PBMCs. The receptors come from a human donor with multiple sclerosis. CDR3s include the opening cysteine and the closing phenylalanine or tryptophan. The order of the fields is D gene, J gene, clone size, V gene, CDR3 DNA, CDR3 protein. A D gene is named only where the DNA matches it firmly. Clone size is given for some rows only: seen once, a few or many times, or a class if the clone is expanded.

d_call: -; j_call: TRBJ1-1; clone_size: -; v_call: TRBV29-1; cdr3_nt: TGCAGCGTTGAAGATCGTGGCGGGGGGGCCTTGAACACTGAAGCTTTCTTT; cdr3_aa: CSVEDRGGGALNTEAFF
d_call: TRBD1; j_call: TRBJ1-5; clone_size: -; v_call: TRBV20-1; cdr3_nt: TGCAGTGCTACCACAGGGGGATATCCCTCCCAGCATTTT; cdr3_aa: CSATTGGYPSQHF
d_call: TRBD2; j_call: TRBJ2-5; clone_size: once; v_call: TRBV12-3/TRBV12-4; cdr3_nt: TGTGCCAGCAGTTCCCCCGGGGTAGCGGGTCACGAGACCCAGTACTTC; cdr3_aa: CASSSPGVAGHETQYF
d_call: -; j_call: TRBJ1-1; clone_size: -; v_call: TRBV29-1; cdr3_nt: TGCAGCGTTGGGGTGAACACTGAAGCTTTCTTT; cdr3_aa: CSVGVNTEAFF
d_call: -; j_call: TRBJ1-5; clone_size: -; v_call: TRBV15; cdr3_nt: TGTGCCACCAGCAGGGGACCAAGGACTAGCAATCAGCCCCAGCATTTT; cdr3_aa: CATSRGPRTSNQPQHF
d_call: -; j_call: TRBJ1-1; clone_size: -; v_call: TRBV29-1; cdr3_nt: TGCAGCGCTGGGATGGGTACGGGCGAAGCTTTCTTT; cdr3_aa: CSAGMGTGEAFF
d_call: TRBD1; j_call: TRBJ2-1; clone_size: -; v_call: TRBV20-1; cdr3_nt: TGCAGTGCGGACGACAGGGATCTAAGGGGGCAGTTCTTC; cdr3_aa: CSADDRDLRGQFF
d_call: TRBD2; j_call: TRBJ2-1; clone_size: -; v_call: TRBV9; cdr3_nt: TGTGCCAGCAGCGTAGCTGGGGGGGGAACCTACAATGAGCAGTTCTTC; cdr3_aa: CASSVAGGGTYNEQFF
d_call: TRBD1; j_call: TRBJ1-5; clone_size: -; v_call: TRBV27; cdr3_nt: TGTGCCAGCAGTTACCAGGGGGGCAATCAGCCCCAGCATTTT; cdr3_aa: CASSYQGGNQPQHF
d_call: TRBD1; j_call: TRBJ1-1; clone_size: -; v_call: TRBV19; cdr3_nt: TGTGCCAGTAGCATCCTACAGGGGACCCGTGAAGCTTTCTTT; cdr3_aa: CASSILQGTREAFF
d_call: -; j_call: TRBJ1-6; clone_size: -; v_call: TRBV7-7; cdr3_nt: TGTGCTAGCAGCGCCAACTCGGGTTCACCCCTCCACTTT; cdr3_aa: CASSANSGSPLHF
d_call: TRBD1; j_call: TRBJ1-1; clone_size: -; v_call: TRBV7-2; cdr3_nt: TGTGCCAGCAGCTTAATGTCAGGGGGGCCGGAAGCTTTCTTT; cdr3_aa: CASSLMSGGPEAFF
d_call: -; j_call: TRBJ2-1; clone_size: -; v_call: TRBV11-3; cdr3_nt: TGTGCCAGCAGCTCAAGATCATACCCCAATGAGCAGTTCTTC; cdr3_aa: CASSSRSYPNEQFF
d_call: -; j_call: TRBJ1-2; clone_size: -; v_call: TRBV29-1; cdr3_nt: TGCAGCGTTGAAATGGACTATGGCTACACCTTC; cdr3_aa: CSVEMDYGYTF
d_call: -; j_call: TRBJ1-6; clone_size: -; v_call: TRBV27; cdr3_nt: TGTGCCAGCAGTTTATCCCAGGCCTCCAGTAATTCACCCCTCCACTTT; cdr3_aa: CASSLSQASSNSPLHF
d_call: -; j_call: TRBJ2-7; clone_size: -; v_call: TRBV7-9; cdr3_nt: TGTGCCAGCAGCCCGGGGGAATTGAGCTCCTACGAGCAGTACTTC; cdr3_aa: CASSPGELSSYEQYF
d_call: -; j_call: TRBJ1-1; clone_size: -; v_call: TRBV30; cdr3_nt: TGTGCCTGGAGTCTTACATCTCCTGAAGCTTTCTTT; cdr3_aa: CAWSLTSPEAFF
d_call: TRBD1; j_call: TRBJ2-5; clone_size: -; v_call: TRBV7-9; cdr3_nt: TGTGCCAGCAGCTCGTGGACAGGGACAGAGACCCAGTACTTC; cdr3_aa: CASSSWTGTETQYF
d_call: -; j_call: TRBJ2-5; clone_size: -; v_call: TRBV12-3/TRBV12-4; cdr3_nt: TGTGCCAGCAGCACTGGTGAGACCCAGTACTTC; cdr3_aa: CASSTGETQYF
d_call: -; j_call: TRBJ2-2; clone_size: once; v_call: TRBV5-1; cdr3_nt: TGCGCCAGCACCCAGGAGGCTGATACCGGGGAGCTGTTTTTT; cdr3_aa: CASTQEADTGELFF
d_call: TRBD2; j_call: TRBJ2-1; clone_size: once; v_call: TRBV29-1; cdr3_nt: TGCAGCGTTGAAGGCGGGGGGGCGTCGGGTGAGCAGTTCTTC; cdr3_aa: CSVEGGGASGEQFF
d_call: -; j_call: TRBJ2-3; clone_size: -; v_call: TRBV29-1; cdr3_nt: TGCAGCCCCCGGTCGCTAGCTGGTTCAGATACGCAGTATTTT; cdr3_aa: CSPRSLAGSDTQYF
d_call: TRBD1; j_call: TRBJ2-1; clone_size: once; v_call: TRBV29-1; cdr3_nt: TGCAGCGGTGACAGGGCCAATGAGCAGTTCTTC; cdr3_aa: CSGDRANEQFF
d_call: -; j_call: TRBJ2-7; clone_size: -; v_call: TRBV2; cdr3_nt: TGTGCCAGCAGGCAGGGGTCCTCCGAGCAGTACTTC; cdr3_aa: CASRQGSSEQYF
d_call: -; j_call: TRBJ1-2; clone_size: -; v_call: TRBV15; cdr3_nt: TGTGCCACCAGCAGAGATGCGGAGTCGGGGGGCTACACCTTC; cdr3_aa: CATSRDAESGGYTF
d_call: TRBD2; j_call: TRBJ2-1; clone_size: -; v_call: TRBV30; cdr3_nt: TGTGCCTGGAGTGTACTAGCGAGCTCCTACAATGAGCAGTTCTTC; cdr3_aa: CAWSVLASSYNEQFF
d_call: -; j_call: TRBJ2-1; clone_size: -; v_call: TRBV5-6; cdr3_nt: TGTGCCAGCAGCGCGGACCGGCCGTACAATGAGCAGTTCTTC; cdr3_aa: CASSADRPYNEQFF
d_call: TRBD1; j_call: TRBJ2-7; clone_size: -; v_call: TRBV6-6; cdr3_nt: TGTGCCAGCAGTGACCCGGGACAGGGCTACGAGCAGTACTTC; cdr3_aa: CASSDPGQGYEQYF
d_call: -; j_call: TRBJ2-2; clone_size: -; v_call: TRBV20-1; cdr3_nt: TGCAGTGCTCCGGACCGGGACACCGGGGAGCTGTTTTTT; cdr3_aa: CSAPDRDTGELFF
d_call: TRBD2; j_call: TRBJ2-3; clone_size: -; v_call: TRBV20-1; cdr3_nt: TGCAGTGCTAAATCCTGGGCGGGACTAGCGGGGGGGCCCAGCACAGATACGCAGTATTTT; cdr3_aa: CSAKSWAGLAGGPSTDTQYF
d_call: -; j_call: TRBJ2-7; clone_size: -; v_call: TRBV5-1; cdr3_nt: TGCGCCAGCAGCTTGGGGTCGGCGGGCGAGCAGTACTTC; cdr3_aa: CASSLGSAGEQYF
d_call: -; j_call: TRBJ2-1; clone_size: -; v_call: TRBV5-4; cdr3_nt: TGTGCCAGCAGCTTCGGGACTCAGCACCATGAGCAGTTCTTC; cdr3_aa: CASSFGTQHHEQFF
d_call: -; j_call: TRBJ2-1; clone_size: once; v_call: TRBV24-1; cdr3_nt: TGTGCCACCAGCGAACGAGGCGGCTCCTACAATGAGCAGTTCTTC; cdr3_aa: CATSERGGSYNEQFF
d_call: TRBD2; j_call: TRBJ2-3; clone_size: -; v_call: TRBV3-1; cdr3_nt: TGTGCCAGCAGCCAAGTAGCGGGGAGCACAGATACGCAGTATTTT; cdr3_aa: CASSQVAGSTDTQYF
d_call: -; j_call: TRBJ1-2; clone_size: -; v_call: TRBV12-3/TRBV12-4; cdr3_nt: TGTGCCAGCGGCCCTACCTTGGGGCATGGCTACACCTTC; cdr3_aa: CASGPTLGHGYTF
d_call: -; j_call: TRBJ1-2; clone_size: -; v_call: TRBV25-1; cdr3_nt: TGTGCCAGCGGCCCTTCGGGGCGGGGCTACACCTTC; cdr3_aa: CASGPSGRGYTF
d_call: -; j_call: TRBJ2-3; clone_size: -; v_call: TRBV7-6; cdr3_nt: TGTGCCAGCAGCCCCTCGTCGTCGGGCACAGATACGCAGTATTTT; cdr3_aa: CASSPSSSGTDTQYF
d_call: -; j_call: TRBJ2-1; clone_size: -; v_call: TRBV4-2; cdr3_nt: TGTGCCAGCAGCCAAGTAGACAATGAGCAGTTCTTC; cdr3_aa: CASSQVDNEQFF
d_call: -; j_call: TRBJ1-2; clone_size: -; v_call: TRBV12-3/TRBV12-4; cdr3_nt: TGTGCCAGCACCCCTTACGAGGGAGGGTATGGCTACACCTTC; cdr3_aa: CASTPYEGGYGYTF